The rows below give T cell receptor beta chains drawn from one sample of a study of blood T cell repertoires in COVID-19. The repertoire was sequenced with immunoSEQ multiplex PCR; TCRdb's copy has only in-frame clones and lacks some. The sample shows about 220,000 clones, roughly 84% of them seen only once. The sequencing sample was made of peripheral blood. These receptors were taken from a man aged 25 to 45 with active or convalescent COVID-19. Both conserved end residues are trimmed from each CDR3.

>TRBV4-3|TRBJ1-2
ASSQAVDLNYGYT
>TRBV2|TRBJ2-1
ASSSGTGLYNEQF
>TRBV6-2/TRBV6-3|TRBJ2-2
ASSSPPGRTNTGELF
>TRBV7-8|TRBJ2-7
ASSWRVRLAGFYEQY
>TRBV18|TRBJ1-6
ASSLLPPRDSPLH
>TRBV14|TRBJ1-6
ASSQIPNSPLH
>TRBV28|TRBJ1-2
ASTWGDYGYT
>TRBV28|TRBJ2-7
ASSSGTASYEQY
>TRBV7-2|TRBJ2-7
ASSLVRGQGGYEQY
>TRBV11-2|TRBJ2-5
ASSPTSGRAVETQY
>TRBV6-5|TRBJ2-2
ASSDGRVTGELF
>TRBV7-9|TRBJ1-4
ASSRRTENEKLF
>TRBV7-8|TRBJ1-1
ASSLVDAGTEAF
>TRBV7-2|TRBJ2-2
ASKGAGVNTGELF
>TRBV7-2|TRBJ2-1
ASGGRAYNEQF
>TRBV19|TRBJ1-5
ASSIGGGKLAQPQH
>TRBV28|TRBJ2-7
ASRRQGAYEQY
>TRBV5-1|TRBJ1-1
ASSLVPGPNTEAF
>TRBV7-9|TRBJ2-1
ASSLGRGTYNEQF
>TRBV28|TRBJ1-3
ASSFRGSRGNTIY
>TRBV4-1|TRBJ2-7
APPGLAGGPFSYEQY
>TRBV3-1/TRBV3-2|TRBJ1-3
ASSQDWTPGDTIY
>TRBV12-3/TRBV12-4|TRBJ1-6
ASSLAYSPLH
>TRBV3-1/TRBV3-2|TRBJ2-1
ASSQDGLAGGNEQF
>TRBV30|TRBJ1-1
AWSVGNHRAL
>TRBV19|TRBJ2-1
ASSMTRLHDNEQF
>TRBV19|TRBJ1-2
ASSTVAGGYT
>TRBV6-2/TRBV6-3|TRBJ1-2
ASSYSRPAGFYGYT
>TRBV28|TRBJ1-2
ASSSAGSLGYGYT
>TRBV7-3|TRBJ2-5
ASSPQGGRGPQETQY
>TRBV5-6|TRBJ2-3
ASSLLVAADTQY
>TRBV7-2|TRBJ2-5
ASSLDGTSGETQY
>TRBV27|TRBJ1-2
ASSSLIGQKPLGYT
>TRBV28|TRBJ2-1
ASSPWDRVINEQF
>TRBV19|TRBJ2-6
ASSMVGDSGANVLT
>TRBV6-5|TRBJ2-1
ASSRSSSYNEQF
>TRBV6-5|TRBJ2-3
ASTSSTDTQY
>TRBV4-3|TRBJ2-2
ASSQDPASGNTGELF
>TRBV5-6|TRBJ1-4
ASTRGGATNEKLF
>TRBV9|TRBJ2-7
ASSASSGRKYEQY
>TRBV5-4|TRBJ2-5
ASSKAGYLQETQY
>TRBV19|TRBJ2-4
AIGGTGGANIQY
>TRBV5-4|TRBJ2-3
ASSQWTGGTDTQY
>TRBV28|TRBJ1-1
ASSHTGGRPMNTEAF
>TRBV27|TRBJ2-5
ASSLQRGGFSETQY
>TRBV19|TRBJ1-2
ASSTPQGAEETYGYT